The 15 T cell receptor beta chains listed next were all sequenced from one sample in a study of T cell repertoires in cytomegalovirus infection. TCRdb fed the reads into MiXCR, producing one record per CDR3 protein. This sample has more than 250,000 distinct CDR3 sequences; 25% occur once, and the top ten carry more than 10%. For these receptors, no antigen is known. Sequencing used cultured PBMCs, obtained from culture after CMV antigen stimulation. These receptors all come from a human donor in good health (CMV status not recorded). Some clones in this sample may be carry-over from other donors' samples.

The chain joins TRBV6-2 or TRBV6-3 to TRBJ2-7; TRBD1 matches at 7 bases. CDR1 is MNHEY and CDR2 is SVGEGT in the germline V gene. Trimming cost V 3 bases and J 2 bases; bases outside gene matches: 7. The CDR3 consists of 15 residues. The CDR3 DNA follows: TGTGCCAGCAGTTATGCTGGGACAGAGACCTACGAGCAGTACTTC. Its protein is CASSYAGTETYEQYF.

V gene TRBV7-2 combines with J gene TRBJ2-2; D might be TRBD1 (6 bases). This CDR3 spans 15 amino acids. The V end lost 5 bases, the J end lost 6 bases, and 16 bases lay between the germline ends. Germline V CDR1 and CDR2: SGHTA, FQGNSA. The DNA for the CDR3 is TGTGCCAGCAGCAACAGGGTCGCGGTCGCCGGGGAGCTGTTTTTT. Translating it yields CASSNRVAVAGELFF.

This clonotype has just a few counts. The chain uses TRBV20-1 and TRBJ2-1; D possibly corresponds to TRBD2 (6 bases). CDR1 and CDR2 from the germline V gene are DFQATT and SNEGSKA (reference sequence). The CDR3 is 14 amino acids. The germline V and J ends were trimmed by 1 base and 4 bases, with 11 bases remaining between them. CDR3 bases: TGCAGTGCTAGAGTGAATAGCGGATACAATGAGCAGTTCTTC. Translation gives CSARVNSGYNEQFF.

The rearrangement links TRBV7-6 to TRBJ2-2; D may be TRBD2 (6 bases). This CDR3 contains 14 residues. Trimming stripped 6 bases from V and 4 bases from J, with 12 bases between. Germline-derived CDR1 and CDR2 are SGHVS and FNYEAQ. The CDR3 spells CASSREEGTGELFF. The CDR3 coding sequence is TGTGCCAGCAGTAGGGAGGAGGGCACCGGGGAGCTGTTTTTT.

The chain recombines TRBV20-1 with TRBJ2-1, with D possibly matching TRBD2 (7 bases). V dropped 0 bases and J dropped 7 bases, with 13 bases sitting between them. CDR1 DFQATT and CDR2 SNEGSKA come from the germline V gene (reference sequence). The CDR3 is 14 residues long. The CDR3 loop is CSARDQGRVNEQFF. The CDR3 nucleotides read TGCAGTGCTAGAGATCAGGGGAGGGTTAATGAGCAGTTCTTC.

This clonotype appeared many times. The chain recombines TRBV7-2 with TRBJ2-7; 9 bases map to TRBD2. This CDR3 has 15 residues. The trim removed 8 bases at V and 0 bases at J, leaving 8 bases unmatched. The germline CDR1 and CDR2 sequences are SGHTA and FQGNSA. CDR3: CASVASGRSSYEQYV. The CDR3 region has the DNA TGTGCCAGCGTCGCCAGCGGGAGGAGCTCCTACGAGCAGTACGTC.

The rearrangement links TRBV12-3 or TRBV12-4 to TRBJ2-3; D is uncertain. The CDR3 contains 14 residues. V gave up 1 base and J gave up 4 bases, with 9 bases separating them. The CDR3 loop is CASSLGLTPDTQYF. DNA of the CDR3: TGTGCCAGCAGTTTAGGGCTGACGCCAGATACGCAGTATTTT.

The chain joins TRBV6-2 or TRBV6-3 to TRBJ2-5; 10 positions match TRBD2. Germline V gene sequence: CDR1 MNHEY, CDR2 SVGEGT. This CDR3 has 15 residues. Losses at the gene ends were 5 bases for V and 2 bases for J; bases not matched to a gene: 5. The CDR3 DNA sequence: TGTGCCAGCAGTCGGCCTAGCGGGGGTCAAGAGACCCAGTACTTC. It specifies CASSRPSGGQETQYF.

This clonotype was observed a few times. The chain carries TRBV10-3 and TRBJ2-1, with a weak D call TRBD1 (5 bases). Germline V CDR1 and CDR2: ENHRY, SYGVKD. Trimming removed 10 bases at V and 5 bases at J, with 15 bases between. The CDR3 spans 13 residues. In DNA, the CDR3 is TGTGCCACCCTTCGACAGACAGACAATGAGCAGTTCTTC. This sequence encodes CATLRQTDNEQFF.

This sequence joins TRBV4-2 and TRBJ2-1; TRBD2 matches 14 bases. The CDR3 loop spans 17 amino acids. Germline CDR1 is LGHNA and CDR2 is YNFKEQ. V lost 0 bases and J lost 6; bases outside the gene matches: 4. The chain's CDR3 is CASSQDSGTSGSNEQFF. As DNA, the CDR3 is TGTGCCAGCAGCCAAGATTCCGGGACTAGCGGGAGCAATGAGCAGTTCTTC.

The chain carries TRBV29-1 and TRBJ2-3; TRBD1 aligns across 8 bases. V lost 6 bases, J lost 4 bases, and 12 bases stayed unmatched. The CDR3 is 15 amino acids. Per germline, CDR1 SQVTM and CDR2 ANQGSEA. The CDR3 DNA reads TGCAGCGTATCCCCTCGGACAGGGTTTTCAGATACGCAGTATTTT. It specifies CSVSPRTGFSDTQYF.

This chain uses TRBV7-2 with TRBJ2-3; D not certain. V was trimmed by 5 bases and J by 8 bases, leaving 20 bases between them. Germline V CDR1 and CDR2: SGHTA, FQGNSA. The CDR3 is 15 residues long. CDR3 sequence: CASSPLLLGEGTQYF. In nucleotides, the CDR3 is TGTGCCAGCAGCCCCCTGTTATTAGGCGAAGGTACGCAGTATTTT.

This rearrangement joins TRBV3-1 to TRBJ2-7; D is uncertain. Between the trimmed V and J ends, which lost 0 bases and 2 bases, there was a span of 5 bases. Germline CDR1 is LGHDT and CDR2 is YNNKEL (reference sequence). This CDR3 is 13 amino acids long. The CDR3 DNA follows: TGTGCCAGCAGCCAAGAAGGAACCTACGAGCAGTACTTC. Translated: CASSQEGTYEQYF.

The CDR3 reads CASSQDLANSYNEQFF. CDR3 in DNA: TGCGCCAGCAGCCAAGATCTAGCGAACTCCTACAATGAGCAGTTCTTC. This chain links TRBV4-1 with TRBJ2-1, with D maybe TRBD2 (6 bases). In germline, CDR1 is MGHRA, CDR2 YSYEKL. Trimming took off 0 bases at V and 0 bases at J, with 9 bases between the two ends. The CDR3 has 16 amino acids.

The CDR3 DNA is TGTGCCAGCAGCCCGGACTACGCGGATACGCAGTATTTT. Amino acid sequence: CASSPDYADTQYF. The rearrangement joins TRBV7-2 to TRBJ2-3, with D perhaps TRBD2 (6 bases). The CDR3 extends over 13 amino acids. Trimming pared 5 bases from V and 6 bases from J, leaving 12 bases between. CDR1 and CDR2 (germline): SGHTA, FQGNSA. Looking up the rest from reference TRBV7-2 and TRBJ2-3 gives the full variable domain: GAGVSQSPSNKVTEKGKDVELRCDPISGHTALYWYRQSLGQGLEFLIYFQGNSAPDKSGLPSDRFSAERTGGSVSTLTIQRTQQEDSAVYLCASSPDYADTQYFGPGTRLTVL.